This TCR beta chain is drawn from a study of shared clonotypes between healthy human individuals. Study outcomes and limitations: Naive subsets usually exceeded memory subsets in estimated richness.

This clone was seen more than once but under ten times. Antigen: not known. Produced via immunoSEQ multiplex PCR; TCRdb's table is partial and in-frame only. The table shows roughly 1,000,000 clones, with more than 75% occurring only once. Everyone who donated was a Caucasian adult who lived in Nashville, Tennessee. This CDR3 spans 15 amino acids. Trimming took 6 bases from V and 7 from J, leaving 19 bases between them. Germline CDR1 and CDR2: MDHEN and SYDVKM. Material for sequencing was memory CD4+ T cells from PBMCs. Subset of the sample: CD45RA-negative fraction. The V call is TRBV28, the J call TRBJ1-5; TRBD1 might be the D (6 bases). The source of this sequence is a man aged 18-30 years in good health. Some clones in this sample may be carry-over from other donors' samples. This chain's CDR3 is CASRTQGRRGQPQHF. CDR3 DNA sequence: TGTGCCAGCAGAACCCAGGGGCGCCGCGGGCAGCCCCAGCATTTT.